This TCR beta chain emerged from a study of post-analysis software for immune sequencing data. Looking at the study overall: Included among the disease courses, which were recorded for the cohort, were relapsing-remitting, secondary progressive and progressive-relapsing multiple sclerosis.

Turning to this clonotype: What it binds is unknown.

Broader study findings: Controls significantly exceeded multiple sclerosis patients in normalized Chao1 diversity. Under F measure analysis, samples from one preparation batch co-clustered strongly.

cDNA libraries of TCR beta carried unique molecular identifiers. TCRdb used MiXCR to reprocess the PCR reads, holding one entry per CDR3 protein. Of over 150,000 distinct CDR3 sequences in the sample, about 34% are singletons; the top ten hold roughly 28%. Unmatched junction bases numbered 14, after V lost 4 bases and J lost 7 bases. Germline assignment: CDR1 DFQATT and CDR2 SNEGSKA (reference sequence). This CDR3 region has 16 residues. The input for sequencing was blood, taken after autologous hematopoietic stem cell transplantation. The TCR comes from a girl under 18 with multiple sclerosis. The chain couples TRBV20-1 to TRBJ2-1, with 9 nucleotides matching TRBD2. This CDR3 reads CSAIPRLAAFGNEQFF. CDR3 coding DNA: TGCAGTGCTATTCCGAGACTAGCGGCCTTTGGTAATGAGCAGTTCTTC.